The entry that follows covers one T cell receptor (beta chain) sequence. Assay used: immunoSEQ multiplex PCR; TCRdb lists only in-frame clones, some missing. Counted here are 35,000 to 50,000 clones, 85% to 95% occurring once; the ten biggest clones make up over 6.5%. The source of the sample is a study of T cell changes during pregnancy in multiple sclerosis. Looked up from germline, CDR1 is SGHNT and CDR2 is YYREEE (reference sequence). The ends lost 3 bases at V and 4 bases at J; junction bases unmatched: 7. The CDR3 spans 14 residues. Here the sequenced sample was CD8+ T cells from peripheral blood mononuclear cells, taken in the third trimester of pregnancy. The receptor's source is a female donor with multiple sclerosis, enrolled in a pregnancy study. The chain uses TRBV5-4 and TRBJ2-7; 7 nucleotides match TRBD1. CDR3 amino acids: CASSSGTVFYEQYF. DNA for the CDR3: TGTGCCAGCAGCTCTGGGACAGTCTTTTACGAGCAGTACTTC.